Below are 18 T cell receptor beta chains sequenced from a single sample in a study of T cell responses to AZD1222 COVID-19 vaccine (dated by TCRdb to about 2021). The label giving this sample's time point can be read as: baseline before first vaccination. This sample's treatment or condition label indicates: meningococcal conjugate vaccine given as trial control. The receptor library was made with the immunoSEQ multiplex PCR assay. Entries here come from immuneACCESS through TCRdb and include only in-frame sequences with V and J called. Some clones fail to appear in such tables; in the studies checked, an unresolved V gene covers under half of the shortfall, and the cause of the remainder is unknown. The table for this sample lists roughly 85,000 clones; approximately 85% of them were counted only once. Approximately 4.8% of the sample lies in the top ten. The material was peripheral blood, obtained on day 0 of MenACWY control vaccination. These receptors originate from an adult in good health.

The V and J genes are TRBV6-2 or TRBV6-3 and TRBJ2-7, with 7 bases matching TRBD1. The CDR3 runs to 15 residues. The V segment lost 5 bases and the J segment 2 bases; nucleotides outside the gene matches: 9. Germline V lookup: CDR1 MNHEY, CDR2 SVGEGT. The CDR3 sequence is CASSAAGGATYEQYF. As DNA, the CDR3 is TGTGCCAGCAGTGCAGCAGGGGGTGCAACCTACGAGCAGTACTTC.

The chain is built from TRBV5-6 and TRBJ1-3; D is uncertain. CDR1 SGHDT and CDR2 YYEEEE come from the germline V gene. Trimming left V 1 base short and J 1 base short, with 15 bases between. There are 17 residues in the CDR3. The CDR3 sequence: CASSLIGKEPSGNTIYF. The DNA for the CDR3 is TGTGCCAGCAGCTTGATAGGAAAAGAACCATCTGGAAACACCATATATTTT.

The chain carries TRBV5-1 and TRBJ1-5, with 7 bases aligning to TRBD1. Germline-derived CDR1 and CDR2 are SGHRS and YFSETQ. This CDR3 has 15 residues. V dropped 5 bases and J dropped 1; count of bases not matched to a gene: 6. The CDR3 region has the DNA TGCGCCAGCAGTTTAGGGGGCGGAAGCAATCAGCCCCAGCATTTT. Translation gives CASSLGGGSNQPQHF.

This chain connects TRBV4-1 to TRBJ1-1; 11 bases line up with TRBD1. Looked up from germline, CDR1 is MGHRA and CDR2 is YSYEKL. The trim removed 7 bases at V and 5 bases at J, leaving 12 bases unmatched. There are 16 residues in the CDR3. CDR3 loop: CASTPGQGASGTEAFF. CDR3 DNA: TGCGCCAGCACCCCCGGACAGGGGGCAAGCGGGACTGAAGCTTTCTTT.

This chain connects TRBV24-1 to TRBJ1-5, with D possibly TRBD1 on 5 matching bases. CDR3 length equals 14 residues. In germline, CDR1 is KGHDR, CDR2 SFDVKD. Trimming took off 3 bases at V and 4 bases at J, with 9 bases between the two ends. The CDR3 coding sequence is TGTGCCACCAGTGATGGAGGGGCTAATCAGCCCCAGCATTTT. Translation gives CATSDGGANQPQHF.

The V gene is TRBV6-5, the J gene TRBJ1-3, with TRBD1 matching 7 bases. Germline-derived CDR1 and CDR2 are MNHEY and SVGAGI. The CDR3 sequence is 13 residues long. V trimming: 6 bases; J trimming: 7 bases; junction bases outside the gene matches: 6. CDR3 sequence (DNA): TGTGCCAGCAGCCAAGGACAGGCGAACACCATATATTTT. It codes for CASSQGQANTIYF.

The chain carries TRBV9 and TRBJ1-1; 7 bases align to TRBD1. CDR1 and CDR2 (germline): SGDLS, YYNGEE. Trimming took 0 bases from V and 5 from J; bases not matched to a gene: 4. CDR3 length equals 14 residues. CDR3 loop: CASSVEGRGTEAFF. As DNA, the CDR3 is TGTGCCAGCAGCGTAGAGGGCAGGGGGACTGAAGCTTTCTTT.

V usage is TRBV5-6 and J usage is TRBJ1-5; D is unresolved. Germline values: CDR1 SGHDT, CDR2 YYEEEE. CDR3 length: 14 residues. Trimming removed 4 bases at V and 2 bases at J, with 10 bases between. CDR3 region: CASSPGLGNQPQHF. CDR3 DNA: TGTGCCAGCAGCCCGGGTCTCGGCAATCAGCCCCAGCATTTT. The full variable domain, its missing parts supplied by reference TRBV5-6 and TRBJ1-5, is DAGVTQSPTHLIKTRGQQVTLRCSPKSGHDTVSWYQQALGQGPQFIFQYYEEEERQRGNFPDRFSGHQFPNYSSELNVNALLLGDSALYLCASSPGLGNQPQHFGDGTRLSIL.

This sequence joins TRBV29-1 and TRBJ1-1; the D gene is possibly TRBD1 (5 bases). CDR1 is SQVTM and CDR2 is ANQGSEA in the germline V gene. V was pared by 5 bases and J by 0 bases, with 7 bases between. This CDR3 comprises 12 residues. The CDR3 spells CSVRGVNTEAFF. In DNA form, the CDR3 reads TGCAGCGTTCGGGGGGTGAACACTGAAGCTTTCTTT. Drawing the rest from reference TRBV29-1 and TRBJ1-1, the complete variable domain is SAVISQKPSRDICQRGTSLTIQCQVDSQVTMMFWYRQQPGQSLTLIATANQGSEATYESGFVIDKFPISRPNLTFSTLTVSNMSPEDSSIYLCSVRGVNTEAFFGQGTRLTVV.

The rearrangement links TRBV10-3 to TRBJ1-5, with D hard to call. V was trimmed by 2 bases and J by 1 base, leaving 12 bases between them. CDR3 length: 16 residues. Germline V lookup: CDR1 ENHRY, CDR2 SYGVKD. The CDR3 DNA follows: TGTGCCATCAGTGAGGGGCGGACGGGGAGCAATCAGCCCCAGCATTTT. Its protein is CAISEGRTGSNQPQHF.

The chain links TRBV27 to TRBJ1-2; TRBD1 matches 7 bases. Germline CDR1 reads MNHEY; CDR2 reads SMNVEV (reference sequence). V shed 10 bases, J shed 8 bases, and the junction held 34 bases outside the gene matches. This CDR3 comprises 20 residues. The CDR3 loop reads CATPSSRDSHRRAYRRGYTF. CDR3 DNA sequence: TGTGCCACCCCCTCCTCCCGGGACAGTCACCGACGGGCTTACAGACGGGGCTACACCTTC.

The rearrangement uses TRBV7-9 and TRBJ2-7, with D possibly TRBD1 on 5 matching bases. The CDR3 consists of 14 residues. The germline V gene encodes CDR1 SEHNR and CDR2 FQNEAQ (reference sequence). Trimming removed 1 base at V and 4 bases at J, with 11 bases between. Here the CDR3 DNA reads TGTGCCAGCAGCTTAGGGGGCCCCCCGTACGAGCAGTACTTC. This sequence encodes CASSLGGPPYEQYF.

This clone was seen just once. The chain combines TRBV4-3 with TRBJ2-7; 8 bases fit TRBD2. Trimming at V came to 4 bases and at J to 4 bases, leaving 9 bases not matched to a gene. The CDR3 totals 15 residues. Per the germline V gene, CDR1 is LGHNA and CDR2 is YSLEER. The CDR3 region is CASSRFRGGGYEQYF. CDR3 DNA: TGCGCCAGCAGCCGATTCCGGGGCGGGGGGTACGAGCAGTACTTC.

This chain uses TRBV21-1 with TRBJ1-5. TRBV21-1 is a listed pseudogene. The CDR3 has 16 amino acids. CDR3 nucleotides: TGTGCCAGCAGCAAAGCTGGAAGCCATAGCAATCAGCCCCAGCATTTT. Residues: CASSKAGSHSNQPQHF.

The chain has TRBV19 and TRBJ1-3; tentatively, D is TRBD1 (6 bases). Germline CDR1 reads LNHDA; CDR2 reads SQIVND (reference sequence). The V and J ends lost 0 bases and 5 bases respectively, with 11 bases between them. The CDR3 spans 15 residues. CDR3 DNA: TGTGCCAGTAGTATAGATTGGACAGTGCGAAACACCATATATTTT. Its translation is CASSIDWTVRNTIYF.

The rearrangement joins TRBV6-2 or TRBV6-3 to TRBJ1-1; no reliable D call. Per the germline V gene, CDR1 is MNHEY and CDR2 is SVGEGT. The ends were cut back, 2 bases at V and 6 bases at J, with 7 bases in the middle. CDR3 size: 12 residues. CDR3 DNA sequence: TGTGCCAGCAGTTACCGGCCAGCTGAAGCTTTCTTT. As protein: CASSYRPAEAFF.

The V and J genes are TRBV6-1 and TRBJ1-2; D possibly corresponds to TRBD1 (5 bases). The CDR3 extends over 13 amino acids. Per the germline V gene, CDR1 is MNHNS and CDR2 is SASEGT. V was trimmed by 3 bases and J by 3 bases, leaving 8 bases between them. The CDR3 DNA sequence: TGTGCCAGCAGTGACCGGGGGGACTATGGCTACACCTTC. Amino acids: CASSDRGDYGYTF.

V usage is TRBV19 and J usage is TRBJ1-3, with D possibly TRBD1 on 6 matching bases. There are 15 residues in the CDR3. Trimming cost V 4 bases and J 2 bases, with 12 bases left between them. Germline CDR1 and CDR2: LNHDA and SQIVND (reference sequence). CDR3 in DNA: TGTGCCAGTAGTAGAGTACAGGGTGCTGGAAACACCATATATTTT. It translates to CASSRVQGAGNTIYF.